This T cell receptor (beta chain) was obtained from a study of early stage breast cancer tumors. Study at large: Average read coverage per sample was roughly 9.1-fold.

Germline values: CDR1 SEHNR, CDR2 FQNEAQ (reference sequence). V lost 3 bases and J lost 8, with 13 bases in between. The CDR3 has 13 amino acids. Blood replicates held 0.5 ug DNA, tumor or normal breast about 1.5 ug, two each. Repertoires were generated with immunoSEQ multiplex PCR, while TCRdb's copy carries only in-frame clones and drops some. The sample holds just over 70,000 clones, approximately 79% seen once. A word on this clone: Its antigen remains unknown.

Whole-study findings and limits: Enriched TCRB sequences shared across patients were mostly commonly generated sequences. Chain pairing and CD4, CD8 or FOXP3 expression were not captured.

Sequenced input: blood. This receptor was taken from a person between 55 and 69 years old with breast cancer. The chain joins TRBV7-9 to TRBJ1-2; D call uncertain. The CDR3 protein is CASSFQGSGGYTF. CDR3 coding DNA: TGTGCCAGCAGCTTTCAAGGGTCGGGGGGCTACACCTTC.